Following are 10 T cell receptor beta chains from one sample sequenced in a study of Graves' ophthalmopathy and Graves' hyperthyroidism. Amplified material comprised TCR beta CDR3 regions derived from RNA transcripts. HTBI-primed first-round RT-PCR preceded second-round multiplex PCR. TCRdb itself ran the multiplex PCR reads through MiXCR, one entry per CDR3 protein. The sample records fewer than 600,000 distinct CDR3 sequences, around 15% being singletons. What was sequenced was blood. Receptors originate from a woman aged 25 to 45 with Graves' ophthalmopathy.

This clonotype appeared a few times. A much larger clone sits a single nucleotide away, making a read error possible. The genes are TRBV11-2 and TRBJ2-5; D possibly corresponds to TRBD1 (5 bases). The germline V gene encodes CDR1 SGHAT and CDR2 FQNNGV. The CDR3 contains 12 residues. The CDR3 nucleotides read TGTGCCAGCAGCCAGGGCAGAGAGACCAAGTACTTC. Encoded protein: CASSQGRETKYF.

This clonotype appeared many times. The chain uses TRBV28 and TRBJ1-1, with 7 bases fitting TRBD1. The CDR3 sequence is 12 residues long. V was pared by 8 bases and J by 2 bases, with 2 bases of the junction left unmatched. Germline V gene data show CDR1 as MDHEN and CDR2 as SYDVKM. The CDR3 DNA is TGTGCCAGCGGGACAGCTAACACTGAAGCTTTCTTT. Encoded protein: CASGTANTEAFF.

This clonotype was counted many times. The rearrangement uses TRBV20-1 and TRBJ2-7; perhaps TRBD1 as D (5 bases). The CDR3 length is 14 residues. The germline gives CDR1 DFQATT, CDR2 SNEGSKA (reference sequence). V was pared by 2 bases and J by 3 bases, with 14 bases between. This chain's CDR3 is CSARSVDSDYEQYF. In DNA, the CDR3 is TGCAGTGCTAGATCCGTTGACAGTGACTACGAGCAGTACTTC.

At least ten counts were recorded for this clonotype. The chain employs TRBV6-5 and TRBJ2-7; D ambiguous. The CDR3 covers 13 residues. V dropped 4 bases and J dropped 3 bases, with 10 bases sitting between them. The germline V gene encodes CDR1 MNHEY and CDR2 SVGAGI. In nucleotides, the CDR3 is TGTGCCAGCAGTTGGGCAGAAGACTACGAGCAGTACTTC. It is translated as CASSWAEDYEQYF.

As to this clonotype: Compared with germline, one end of the junction differs, possibly owing to a read error. The CDR3 DNA follows: TGTCCCAGCAGTTCGGGAAACACCGGGGAGCTGTTTTTT. It yields the protein CPSSSGNTGELFF. This chain uses TRBV27 with TRBJ2-2; TRBD2 might be the D (5 bases). Germline lookup yields CDR1 MNHEY and CDR2 SMNVEV (reference sequence). The CDR3 extends over 13 amino acids.

This clonotype was picked up many times. This rearrangement joins TRBV6-5 to TRBJ1-3; D remains ambiguous. The CDR3 loop spans 15 amino acids. Germline lookup yields CDR1 MNHEY and CDR2 SVGAGI. Between the trimmed V and J ends, which lost 2 bases and 0 bases, there was a span of 8 bases. As DNA, the CDR3 is TGTGCCAGCAGTTACCAAAGTAGCTCTGGAAACACCATATATTTT. As protein: CASSYQSSSGNTIYF.

This clonotype was counted many times. J is TRBJ1-5 and V is TRBV6-1; D remains unclear. CDR1 and CDR2 from the germline V gene are MNHNS and SASEGT. The length of the CDR3 is 13 residues. The germline V and J ends were trimmed by 1 base and 6 bases, with 7 bases remaining between them. The CDR3 nucleotides are TGTGCCAGCAGTGAAGGGAGGGTTCAGCCCCAGCATTTT. Amino acid sequence: CASSEGRVQPQHF.

This clonotype has at least ten counts. CDR3 amino acids: CASSFSLGQGSYEQYF. In DNA form, the CDR3 reads TGTGCCAGCAGTTTTAGCCTAGGACAGGGATCTTACGAGCAGTACTTC. The chain recombines TRBV28 with TRBJ2-7; 8 bases are a match to TRBD1. The CDR3 is 16 amino acids. The germline gives CDR1 MDHEN, CDR2 SYDVKM. V dropped 3 bases and J dropped 4; count of bases not matched to a gene: 11.

The V gene is TRBV28, the J gene TRBJ1-1; D is possibly TRBD1 (6 bases). In germline, CDR1 is MDHEN, CDR2 SYDVKM. This CDR3 has 15 amino acids. V lost 3 bases and J 1 base, leaving 12 bases between the germline ends. CDR3 region: CASSLRWTANTEAFF. The DNA for the CDR3 is TGTGCCAGCAGTTTGAGATGGACAGCGAACACTGAAGCTTTCTTT.

This clonotype was seen many times. The V and J genes are TRBV6-1 and TRBJ2-7; 11 bases are shared with TRBD1. Per the germline V gene, CDR1 is MNHNS and CDR2 is SASEGT. The CDR3 loop spans 16 amino acids. V lost 6 bases, J lost 3 bases, and 10 bases stayed unmatched. CDR3 DNA: TGTGCCAGCAGCACAACTGCCGGGACAGGGGGCTACGAGCAGTACTTC. Amino acid sequence: CASSTTAGTGGYEQYF.